These 25 T cell receptor beta chains were all obtained from the same sample, sequenced in a study of blood T cell repertoires in COVID-19. Data came from immunoSEQ multiplex PCR; TCRdb stores just in-frame clones and leaves some out. The table includes about 270,000 clones, 86% detected once. The source material was PBMCs or T cells enriched from blood (not recorded which). The receptors here all came from a woman aged 18-29 years who had recovered from COVID-19.

V gene TRBV19 combines with J gene TRBJ1-3; D remains ambiguous. The CDR3 is 12 amino acids. Germline V gene sequence: CDR1 LNHDA, CDR2 SQIVND (reference sequence). Trimming pared 7 bases from V and 2 bases from J, leaving 6 bases between. CDR3 sequence reads: CASKPTGNTIYF. In DNA form, the CDR3 reads TGTGCCAGTAAGCCAACTGGAAACACCATATATTTT.

The chain links TRBV3-1 (or the pseudogene TRBV3-2) to TRBJ2-7; 7 nucleotides align to TRBD1. Germline assignment: CDR1 LGHDT and CDR2 YNNKEL (reference sequence). V shed 2 bases and J 5 bases; nucleotides not matched to a gene: 3. This CDR3 contains 13 residues. In nucleotides, the CDR3 is TGTGCCAGCAGCCAAAACAGGGGCAACGAGCAGTACTTC. It specifies CASSQNRGNEQYF.

V usage is TRBV19 and J usage is TRBJ2-3, with D unclear. Trimming pared 3 bases from V and 1 base from J, leaving 5 bases between. The CDR3 has 13 residues. Germline lookup yields CDR1 LNHDA and CDR2 SQIVND (reference sequence). CDR3: CASSIGRTDTQYF. The CDR3 coding sequence is TGTGCCAGTAGTATTGGCCGCACAGATACGCAGTATTTT.

V usage is TRBV25-1 and J usage is TRBJ2-3; no clear D gene. The V gene lost 2 bases and the J gene lost 2 bases, with 11 bases spanning the gap. Germline CDR1 MGHDK, CDR2 SYGVNS. CDR3 length equals 15 residues. The CDR3 nucleotides are TGTGCCAGCAGTGAAGATATAGCTTTCACAGATACGCAGTATTTT. This sequence encodes CASSEDIAFTDTQYF.

V usage is TRBV5-4 and J usage is TRBJ2-3, with 8 bases matching TRBD1. The CDR3 loop spans 14 amino acids. V shed 1 base and J 2 bases; nucleotides not matched to a gene: 0. Per germline, CDR1 SGHNT and CDR2 YYREEE (reference sequence). The CDR3 DNA follows: TGTGCCAGCAGCTTGCAGGGGGCCACAGATACGCAGTATTTT. It encodes CASSLQGATDTQYF. The variable domain in full, with the rest retrieved from reference TRBV5-4 and TRBJ2-3, is ETGVTQSPTHLIKTRGQQVTLRCSSQSGHNTVSWYQQALGQGPQFIFQYYREEENGRGNFPPRFSGLQFPNYSSELNVNALELDDSALYLCASSLQGATDTQYFGPGTRLTVL.

CDR3 nucleotide sequence: TGTGCCAGCAGATCTCTCTCGGGGTTGCGCACCGGGGAGCTGTTTTTT. Its translation is CASRSLSGLRTGELFF. The gene calls are TRBV2 and TRBJ2-2; D is possibly TRBD2 (5 bases). In germline, CDR1 is SNHLY, CDR2 FYNNEI. Trimming took 6 bases from V and 4 from J, leaving 18 bases between them. The CDR3 totals 16 residues.

This CDR3 is CASSTRGYNTEAFF. The CDR3 DNA is TGTGCCAGCAGTACCAGGGGTTACAACACTGAAGCTTTCTTT. V usage is TRBV11-2 and J usage is TRBJ1-1; possible D gene TRBD1, 6 bases. Germline-derived CDR1 and CDR2 are SGHAT and FQNNGV. This CDR3 has 14 residues. The V end was cut by 6 bases, the J end by 2 bases, with 13 bases between.

The rearrangement links TRBV29-1 to TRBJ2-7; D possibly corresponds to TRBD1 (5 bases). Germline values: CDR1 SQVTM, CDR2 ANQGSEA. V dropped 4 bases and J dropped 3 bases, with 13 bases sitting between them. CDR3 length: 13 amino acids. The DNA of the CDR3 is TGCAGCGTTGCCCAGGGTACGCACTACGAGCAGTACTTC. It specifies CSVAQGTHYEQYF.

This clone was seen a handful of times. The chain's CDR3 is CASSQQQATYEQYF. For the CDR3, the DNA is TGTGCCAGCAGCCAACAACAGGCGACCTACGAGCAGTACTTC. The genes are TRBV3-1 (or the pseudogene TRBV3-2) and TRBJ2-7; TRBD1 might be the D (5 bases). CDR1 is LGHDT, CDR2 YNNKEL, per germline (reference sequence). Trimming cost V 2 bases and J 2 bases, with 10 bases left between them. The CDR3 runs to 14 residues.

The genes are TRBV6-1 and TRBJ1-3; D gene unclear. The CDR3 length is 16 residues. Looked up from germline, CDR1 is MNHNS and CDR2 is SASEGT. Trimming cost V 3 bases and J 0 bases, with 12 bases left between them. The CDR3: CASSDQIVTSGNTIYF. The CDR3, as DNA: TGTGCCAGCAGTGATCAGATCGTTACCTCTGGAAACACCATATATTTT.

V usage is TRBV4-1 and J usage is TRBJ2-5; 10 nucleotides match TRBD1. This CDR3 spans 16 amino acids. J gave up 6 bases and V 2 bases, and 9 bases lay outside the gene matches. Germline CDR1 reads MGHRA; CDR2 reads YSYEKL. CDR3 coding DNA: TGCGCCAGCAGCCAAAGCCCCCGGGACAGGGGCCAGACCCAGTACTTC. Translation gives CASSQSPRDRGQTQYF.

The J gene is TRBJ2-1, the V gene TRBV19, with 7 bases that match TRBD2. V was pared by 5 bases and J by 1 base, with 5 bases of the junction left unmatched. Germline lookup yields CDR1 LNHDA and CDR2 SQIVND (reference sequence). The CDR3 is 15 amino acids. This CDR3 reads CASSPPGGSYNEQFF. Here the CDR3 DNA reads TGTGCCAGTAGTCCCCCGGGGGGATCCTACAATGAGCAGTTCTTC.

A single count supports this clone. The J gene is TRBJ2-3, the V gene TRBV5-1, with TRBD1 matching 8 bases. Germline-derived CDR1 and CDR2 are SGHRS and YFSETQ. This CDR3 is 13 amino acids long. The V gene end was trimmed by 4 bases and the J gene end by 8 bases; junction bases not matched to a gene: 6. CDR3 DNA sequence: TGCGCCAGCAGCCCTCTGACAGGGGTTACGCAGTATTTT. Protein sequence: CASSPLTGVTQYF.

The chain joins TRBV28 to TRBJ2-3, with 10 nucleotides matching TRBD2. Trimming took 6 bases from V and 5 from J; bases not matched to a gene: 8. The CDR3 has 15 residues. CDR1 and CDR2 from the germline V gene are MDHEN and SYDVKM. The CDR3 DNA is TGTGCCAGCAGGTATGGGACTAGCGTTGAAGATACGCAGTATTTT. Residues: CASRYGTSVEDTQYF.

This chain uses TRBV27 with TRBJ2-4; TRBD1 aligns across 8 bases. The J segment lost 2 bases and the V segment lost 2 bases, leaving 5 bases of the junction unmatched. The CDR3 has 16 residues. Germline assignment: CDR1 MNHEY and CDR2 SMNVEV (reference sequence). This CDR3 reads CASSLTGGRTKNIQYF. CDR3 nucleotides: TGTGCCAGCAGTTTAACAGGGGGAAGGACCAAAAACATTCAGTACTTC.

The chain uses TRBV2 and TRBJ2-1; 10 bases map to TRBD2. Germline loops: CDR1 SNHLY, CDR2 FYNNEI. V gave up 7 bases and J gave up 7 bases; unmatched junction bases: 4. The length of the CDR3 is 13 residues. CDR3 nucleotide sequence: TGTGCCAGCACTGGGACTAGCGATAATGAGCAGTTCTTC. Translated, it gives CASTGTSDNEQFF.

This clone was found many times. This chain joins TRBV6-5 and TRBJ2-7; 7 bases match TRBD1. Losses at the gene ends were 6 bases for V and 0 bases for J; bases not matched to a gene: 2. Germline CDR1 reads MNHEY; CDR2 reads SVGAGI. CDR3 length: 13 amino acids. In DNA, the CDR3 is TGTGCCAGCAGGACAGGGCACTCCTACGAGCAGTACTTC. Its translation: CASRTGHSYEQYF.

V is TRBV7-9 and J is TRBJ2-7, with D maybe TRBD2 (5 bases). Germline CDR1 SEHNR, CDR2 FQNEAQ (reference sequence). The CDR3 has 15 residues. V gave up 1 base and J gave up 3 bases, with 13 bases separating them. CDR3 in amino acids: CASSLVQEVGYEQYF. The DNA of the CDR3 is TGTGCCAGCAGCTTAGTGCAGGAGGTAGGCTACGAGCAGTACTTC.

This chain links TRBV5-1 with TRBJ2-3; the D gene is possibly TRBD2 (6 bases). Trimming took 0 bases from V and 1 from J, leaving 9 bases between them. The CDR3 spans 15 residues. CDR1 is SGHRS, CDR2 YFSETQ, per germline. CDR3 protein: CASSLESGRTDTQYF. CDR3 nucleotide sequence: TGCGCCAGCAGCTTGGAGAGCGGGCGCACAGATACGCAGTATTTT.

V gene TRBV7-9 combines with J gene TRBJ1-2; 8 bases fit TRBD1. This CDR3 has 13 amino acids. Germline V lookup: CDR1 SEHNR, CDR2 FQNEAQ (reference sequence). J gave up 6 bases and V 5 bases, and 5 bases lay outside the gene matches. The DNA of the CDR3 is TGTGCCAGCAGCAAGACAGGGGTTGATGGCTACACCTTC. Encoded protein: CASSKTGVDGYTF.

The rearrangement joins TRBV2 to TRBJ1-5, with 7 bases aligning to TRBD1. V trimming: 2 bases; J trimming: 7 bases; junction bases outside the gene matches: 5. From germline, CDR1 is SNHLY and CDR2 FYNNEI. This CDR3 contains 14 residues. The CDR3 bases are TGTGCCAGCAGTGAATGGTCAGGGGGACAGCCCCAGCATTTT. Amino acids: CASSEWSGGQPQHF. Combining the CDR3 with reference TRBV2 and TRBJ1-5 gives the whole variable domain EPEVTQTPSHQVTQMGQEVILRCVPISNHLYFYWYRQILGQKVEFLVSFYNNEISEKSEIFDDQFSVERPDGSNFTLKIRSTKLEDSAMYFCASSEWSGGQPQHFGDGTRLSIL.

This chain joins TRBV6-2 or TRBV6-3 and TRBJ1-4, with unresolved D. The CDR3 length is 14 residues. Trimming took 5 bases from V and 6 from J, leaving 13 bases between them. Germline lookup yields CDR1 MNHEY and CDR2 SVGEGT. CDR3 in amino acids: CASSNDREYEKLFF. The CDR3, as DNA: TGTGCCAGCAGTAACGACCGGGAATATGAAAAACTGTTTTTT.

The chain carries TRBV19 and TRBJ1-2, with D maybe TRBD1 (6 bases). V lost 3 bases and J 2 bases, leaving 10 bases between the germline ends. The CDR3 has 14 amino acids. CDR1 is LNHDA and CDR2 is SQIVND in the germline V gene (reference sequence). In DNA form, the CDR3 reads TGTGCCAGTAGTATTCAGGGGCAGAACTATGGCTACACCTTC. Translated: CASSIQGQNYGYTF.

The chain has TRBV15 and TRBJ2-1; 9 positions agree with TRBD1. V was pared by 2 bases and J by 2 bases, with 4 bases of the junction left unmatched. The CDR3 length is 16 residues. Looked up from germline, CDR1 is LNHNV and CDR2 is YYDKDF (reference sequence). The CDR3 protein is CATSRKQGATYNEQFF. CDR3 nucleotides: TGTGCCACCAGCAGAAAACAGGGGGCGACCTACAATGAGCAGTTCTTC.

The chain uses TRBV28 and TRBJ1-6; D call uncertain. From germline, CDR1 is MDHEN and CDR2 SYDVKM. V lost 5 bases to trimming and J lost 9 bases, with 17 bases between them. The CDR3 runs 15 residues. The CDR3 DNA reads as TGTGCCAGCAGTCCCCCCCGGGAGACCGGTTCACCCCTCCACTTT. Translating it yields CASSPPRETGSPLHF.